This T cell receptor beta chain was sequenced for a study of vaccination effects on CD4 cells after COVID-19. Study in general: A few million PBMC were seeded per well and grown in the presence of about 10 IU/ml IL-2 and around 10 ug/ml peptides.

This CDR3 spans 13 amino acids. Note on this clone: The antigen is undetermined.

Assay: immunoSEQ multiplex PCR; the TCRdb copy retains only in-frame clones and omits some. The sample carries tens of thousands of clones, around 70% recorded once. Once cultured for 10 days, the cells underwent separation to obtain CD4+ T cells. Sequencing was performed on CD4+ T cells from PBMCs cultured without peptide, taken before COVID-19 vaccination. This sequence joins TRBV21-1 and TRBJ1-5; the table assigns TRBD1, which was not confirmed against the DNA. TRBV21-1 corresponds to a pseudogene. The receptor was isolated from a human donor who received a COVID-19 vaccine. DNA for the CDR3: TGTGCCAGCAGGACAGGGGTCAGTCAGCCCCAGCATTTT. It codes for CASRTGVSQPQHF.